Below, 18 T cell receptor beta chains from the same sample are listed, as sequenced in a study of T cells after yellow fever vaccination. TCRdb ran MiXCR on the 5' RACE reads and lists one entry per CDR3 protein. The sample yields approximately 30,000 distinct CDR3 sequences, about 4.4% seen once. Specimen: CD8+ T cells sorted from PBMCs, collected 5 days after the yellow fever booster vaccination. The receptors stem from a man under 40 who received the YFV17D yellow fever vaccine.

This clonotype was detected many times. The chain carries TRBV3-1 and TRBJ2-7; TRBD2 matches at 7 bases. Trimming cost V 3 bases and J 3 bases; bases outside gene matches: 5. The CDR3 covers 14 residues. Germline-derived CDR1 and CDR2 are LGHDT and YNNKEL (reference sequence). The CDR3 protein is CASSHYSGVYEQYF. Written as DNA, the CDR3 is TGTGCCAGCAGCCACTACAGCGGGGTCTACGAGCAGTACTTC.

Concerning this clonotype itself: Just one base apart from a much larger clone, this may be a read error. The chain combines TRBV13 with TRBJ2-5, with D perhaps TRBD1 (5 bases). This CDR3 is built from 15 residues. Trimming cost V 6 bases and J 1 base, with 15 bases left between them. Germline V gives CDR1 PRHDT, CDR2 FYEKMQ (reference sequence). CDR3 nucleotide sequence: TGTGCCAGCAGTTTTGTGCAGGGATTCCAAGAGACCCAGTACTTC. It codes for CASSFVQGFQETQYF.

This clonotype was recorded at least ten times. The chain has TRBV20-1 and TRBJ1-2; TRBD1 agrees at 11 bases. The CDR3 totals 13 residues. The V and J ends lost 6 bases and 6 bases, in that order; junction bases with no gene match: 6. From germline, CDR1 is DFQATT and CDR2 SNEGSKA (reference sequence). For the CDR3, the DNA is TGCAGTGCCGATGGGACAGGGGGAAATGGCTACACCTTC. Protein product: CSADGTGGNGYTF.

This clonotype occurred many times. The chain carries TRBV6-2 or TRBV6-3 and TRBJ2-7; D uncertain. Germline V gene sequence: CDR1 MNHEY, CDR2 SVGEGT. The CDR3 is 13 amino acids. Trimming pared 0 bases from V and 4 bases from J, leaving 7 bases between. The CDR3 sequence: CASSYSTGYEQYF. CDR3 DNA sequence: TGTGCCAGCAGTTACTCGACTGGTTACGAGCAGTACTTC.

This clonotype was found many times. The V call is TRBV20-1, the J call TRBJ2-7, with 8 bases aligning to TRBD2. J lost 3 bases, V lost 6 bases, and 10 bases had no gene match. The germline CDR1 and CDR2 sequences are DFQATT and SNEGSKA (reference sequence). The CDR3 has 14 amino acids. CDR3 amino acids: CSAEGSGIVYEQYF. CDR3 DNA sequence: TGCAGTGCGGAAGGTAGCGGGATCGTCTACGAGCAGTACTTC.

The CDR3 DNA reads as TGTGCCACCAGTGATATGGCGGAGGAGGACCCAGATACGCAGTATTTT. This encodes CATSDMAEEDPDTQYF. The V gene is TRBV24-1, the J gene TRBJ2-3; maybe TRBD2 (5 bases). Germline CDR1 KGHDR, CDR2 SFDVKD. Trimming shortened V by 3 bases and J by 4 bases, and 16 bases separated the two germline ends. There are 16 residues in the CDR3.

A remark on this clonotype: A read error is possible here, since a much larger clone lies one base away. This chain uses TRBV20-1 with TRBJ2-5; 10 nucleotides match TRBD2. Germline V gene sequence: CDR1 DFQATT, CDR2 SNEGSKA (reference sequence). The CDR3 has 15 amino acids. CDR3 sequence (DNA): TGCATTGCTAGAGATTCTGGACTAGCGGTAGGGACCCAGTACTTC. Translation: CIARDSGLAVGTQYF.

At least ten counts were recorded for this clonotype. The chain employs TRBV20-1 and TRBJ2-7; 8 nucleotides align to TRBD1. J was trimmed by 5 bases and V by 5 bases; bases with no gene match: 2. Germline lookup yields CDR1 DFQATT and CDR2 SNEGSKA (reference sequence). The CDR3 runs 11 residues. In DNA, the CDR3 is TGCAGTGCTTACAGGGGGAACGAGCAGTACTTC. Its protein product is CSAYRGNEQYF.

This clonotype has ten or more counts. V usage is TRBV6-1 and J usage is TRBJ2-5, with TRBD2 matching 8 bases. This CDR3 has 15 residues. Germline lookup yields CDR1 MNHNS and CDR2 SASEGT. V shed 6 bases, J shed 4 bases, and the junction held 10 bases outside the gene matches. CDR3 residues: CASSQGGGLAETQYF. The CDR3 nucleotides are TGTGCCAGCAGCCAAGGCGGTGGACTAGCAGAGACCCAGTACTTC.

This clonotype was found many times. The chain has TRBV3-1 and TRBJ2-2, with D unclear. This CDR3 region has 13 residues. The V gene's germline CDR1 is LGHDT and CDR2 YNNKEL (reference sequence). V lost 6 bases and J lost 8, with 13 bases in between. DNA for the CDR3: TGTGCCAGCAGTCCGCCCGGCTCAGGGGAGCTGTTTTTT. It translates to CASSPPGSGELFF.

This clonotype was recorded many times. The CDR3 sequence: CASSLLGNEQFF. CDR3 coding DNA: TGTGCCAGCAGTCTCCTAGGCAATGAGCAGTTCTTC. The gene calls are TRBV27 and TRBJ2-1, with unresolved D. Trimming pared 5 bases from V and 6 bases from J, leaving 8 bases between. This CDR3 spans 12 amino acids. From germline, CDR1 is MNHEY and CDR2 SMNVEV (reference sequence).

This clonotype showed up many times. The chain uses TRBV6-5 and TRBJ1-1; weak D call: TRBD1 (5 bases). Trimming removed 5 bases from V and 4 bases from J, with 17 bases in between. The CDR3 is 15 residues long. Germline-derived CDR1 and CDR2 are MNHEY and SVGAGI. This chain's CDR3 is CASSLSDGGVTEAFF. For the CDR3, the DNA is TGTGCCAGCAGTCTTTCGGATGGGGGGGTCACTGAAGCTTTCTTT.

This clonotype has ten or more counts. The chain recombines TRBV6-5 with TRBJ1-1, with TRBD1 matching over 7 bases. Losses at the gene ends were 10 bases for V and 1 base for J; bases not matched to a gene: 18. The CDR3 totals 17 residues. From germline, CDR1 is MNHEY and CDR2 SVGAGI. CDR3 in DNA: TGTGCCACCCGGGGGACCGGGACAGCTGGGTCGAACACTGAAGCTTTCTTT. Translation: CATRGTGTAGSNTEAFF.

This clonotype has ten or more counts. The chain employs TRBV19 and TRBJ1-1; TRBD1 aligns across 7 bases. V gave up 7 bases and J gave up 5 bases; unmatched junction bases: 4. The CDR3 is 12 residues long. Germline values: CDR1 LNHDA, CDR2 SQIVND (reference sequence). The CDR3 bases are TGTGCCAGTAAACACAGGGGTACTGAAGCTTTCTTT. It yields the protein CASKHRGTEAFF. Using reference TRBV19 and TRBJ1-1 for the parts outside the CDR3, the full variable domain is DGGITQSPKYLFRKEGQNVTLSCEQNLNHDAMYWYRQDPGQGLRLIYYSQIVNDFQKGDIAEGYSVSREKKESFPLTVTSAQKNPTAFYLCASKHRGTEAFFGQGTRLTVV.

This clonotype was seen repeatedly, ten times or more. The V gene is TRBV12-3 or TRBV12-4, the J gene TRBJ2-1; TRBD2 aligns across 7 bases. V lost 5 bases, J lost 5 bases, and 12 bases stayed unmatched. This CDR3 has 16 residues. CDR3 amino acids: CASSIPSGGRNNEQFF. CDR3 sequence (DNA): TGTGCCAGCAGTATCCCATCGGGCGGGAGAAACAATGAGCAGTTCTTC.

This clonotype was picked up many times. The rearrangement uses TRBV27 and TRBJ2-7; D ambiguous. This CDR3 comprises 14 residues. The V and J ends lost 3 bases and 3 bases respectively, with 12 bases between them. CDR1 is MNHEY and CDR2 is SMNVEV in the germline V gene (reference sequence). The CDR3 coding sequence is TGTGCCAGCAGTTTCCTGGCTTCTGACTACGAGCAGTACTTC. Translation gives CASSFLASDYEQYF.

This clonotype was seen a few times. CDR3 amino acids: CSVFAGREQYF. In DNA, the CDR3 is TGCAGCGTATTTGCGGGGAGAGAGCAGTACTTC. V is TRBV29-1 and J is TRBJ2-7; D is perhaps TRBD2 (6 bases). V was cut by 6 bases and J by 7 bases, with 13 bases left in between. Germline V CDR1 and CDR2: SQVTM, ANQGSEA. The CDR3 loop spans 11 amino acids.

At least ten counts were recorded for this clonotype. As DNA, the CDR3 is TGTGCCAGCAGGGGCGCCCCGAATGAGCAGTTCTTC. As protein: CASRGAPNEQFF. The genes are TRBV12-3 or TRBV12-4 and TRBJ2-1; D is ambiguous. CDR3 length: 12 residues. Deletions cut 6 bases from V and 7 bases from J, with 10 bases between.